Here is one T cell receptor beta chain with its context. Its antigen is undetermined. The data are from a study of beta chain features in type 1 diabetes. Study-wide results and limits: Whether TCRB rearrangement is influenced by HLA type was left unresolved in this analysis. Insertion counts at VDJ junctions were lower in type 1 diabetes patients, who also showed more deletions there.

Researchers reported sorting CD4+ naive, central memory, regulatory and stem cell-like memory cells via CD45RO/CCR7/CD25/CD127/CD95/CD27. Germline V lookup: CDR1 ENHRY, CDR2 SYGVKD. V was clipped by 4 bases and J by 7 bases, with 7 bases between them. CDR3 size: 12 residues. Sequencing targeted expressed TCRB transcripts, as all isolated RNA had been reverse transcribed. Approximately 3.7 million reads per sample on average were obtained from naive, central memory and regulatory T cell samples. Clones were sequenced by immunoSEQ multiplex PCR, and TCRdb holds only the in-frame ones, with some missing. The profile shows some 63,000 clones, roughly 60% of them singletons.

This receptor was obtained from a young woman in good health. The V call is TRBV10-3, the J call TRBJ2-2, with D uncertain. The sequencing sample was made of Tregs from blood. The CDR3 bases are TGTGCCATCAGTGCCAGTATCGGGGAGCTGTTTTTT. Its protein is CAISASIGELFF.